Presented here are 32 T cell receptor beta chains from one specimen sequenced in a study of T cells after yellow fever vaccination. One entry per CDR3 protein, called by TCRdb with MiXCR from the 5' RACE reads. The sample carries about 320,000 distinct CDR3 sequences, 3.5% to 4.5% recorded once. The sequencing here drew on PBMCs, taken 15 days after the yellow fever booster vaccination. The receptors were gathered from a man between 18 and 35 years old who received the YFV17D yellow fever vaccine.

This clonotype occurred many times. This chain connects TRBV6-5 to TRBJ1-6; 7 nucleotides agree with TRBD1. Losses at the gene ends were 6 bases for V and 7 bases for J; bases not matched to a gene: 6. The germline V gene has CDR1 MNHEY and CDR2 SVGAGI. The CDR3 extends over 14 amino acids. The CDR3 nucleotides are TGTGCCAGCAGCCCGGACAGGATAAATTCACCCCTCCACTTT. Its translation: CASSPDRINSPLHF.

This clonotype was detected ten times or more. The gene calls are TRBV28 and TRBJ2-7; either TRBD1 or TRBD2 may fit D (6 bases each). There are 16 residues in the CDR3. Germline lookup yields CDR1 MDHEN and CDR2 SYDVKM. With 3 bases removed from V and 0 bases from J, the gap between germline ends came to 15 bases. The CDR3 sequence is CASSFGGMGASYEQYF. The DNA of the CDR3 is TGTGCCAGCAGTTTCGGAGGGATGGGGGCCTCCTACGAGCAGTACTTC.

This clonotype was seen a handful of times. The J gene is TRBJ1-1, the V gene TRBV4-1; TRBD1 might be the D (5 bases). This CDR3 comprises 14 residues. V dropped 4 bases and J dropped 4 bases, with 13 bases sitting between them. The V gene's germline CDR1 is MGHRA and CDR2 YSYEKL. The DNA of the CDR3 is TGCGCCAGCAGCCCACCGGGGGGTTCCACTGAAGCTTTCTTT. It yields the protein CASSPPGGSTEAFF.

This clonotype was recorded a few times. The rearrangement uses TRBV12-3 or TRBV12-4 and TRBJ2-7, with D unclear. V lost 3 bases, J lost 7 bases, and 7 bases lay in between. There are 11 residues in the CDR3. CDR3 sequence (DNA): TGTGCCAGCAGTTTTCACATGGAGCAGTACTTC. This sequence encodes CASSFHMEQYF.

This clonotype has more than one count but fewer than ten. In DNA, the CDR3 is TGTGCCAGCAGTTACACCGGGACAGGGCGCACAGATACGCAGTATTTT. This codes for CASSYTGTGRTDTQYF. The V call is TRBV7-9, the J call TRBJ2-3; 9 bases are shared with TRBD1. The CDR3 length is 16 residues. J gave up 1 base and V 6 bases, and 8 bases lay outside the gene matches. Germline CDR1 is SEHNR and CDR2 is FQNEAQ (reference sequence). Based on the CDR3 plus reference TRBV7-9 and TRBJ2-3, the full variable domain is DTGVSQNPRHKITKRGQNVTFRCDPISEHNRLYWYRQTLGQGPEFLTYFQNEAQLEKSRLLSDRFSAERPKGSFSTLEIQRTEQGDSAMYLCASSYTGTGRTDTQYFGPGTRLTVL.

At least ten counts were recorded for this clonotype. The gene calls are TRBV12-3 or TRBV12-4 and TRBJ1-5, with D tentatively TRBD1 (5 bases). V was clipped by 2 bases and J by 5 bases, with 16 bases between them. This CDR3 has 16 amino acids. The CDR3 DNA sequence: TGTGCCAGCAGTTTATCTTCCGGACAATCCTATCAGCCCCAGCATTTT. This gives the protein CASSLSSGQSYQPQHF.

This clonotype occurred a few times. This chain uses TRBV7-2 with TRBJ1-5; 7 positions match TRBD1. Unmatched junction bases numbered 3, after V lost 1 base and J lost 0 bases. The CDR3 totals 16 residues. Germline CDR1 SGHTA, CDR2 FQGNSA. CDR3 region: CASSLDDRASNQPQHF. Written as DNA, the CDR3 is TGTGCCAGCAGCTTAGACGACAGGGCTAGCAATCAGCCCCAGCATTTT. Combining the CDR3 with reference TRBV7-2 and TRBJ1-5 gives the whole variable domain GAGVSQSPSNKVTEKGKDVELRCDPISGHTALYWYRQSLGQGLEFLIYFQGNSAPDKSGLPSDRFSAERTGGSVSTLTIQRTQQEDSAVYLCASSLDDRASNQPQHFGDGTRLSIL.

This clonotype was detected a few times. The J gene is TRBJ2-5, the V gene TRBV18; no definite D call. V was clipped by 6 bases and J by 2 bases, with 16 bases between them. The CDR3 is made up of 15 amino acids. Germline CDR1 and CDR2: KGHSH and LQKENI. The CDR3 bases are TGTGCCAGCTCGCCCCTGGCAGGCCTACAAGAGACCCAGTACTTC. Translation gives CASSPLAGLQETQYF.

This clonotype was seen a handful of times. The junction does not match germline at one end; this may be a read error. The chain links TRBV6-1 to TRBJ1-1; unclear D gene. The CDR3 has 14 amino acids. Germline V gene sequence: CDR1 MNHNS, CDR2 SASEGT. The DNA for the CDR3 is TGTGCCTGCAGTTCCGTGTGGGGAGGCACTGAAGCTTTCTTT. Its protein is CACSSVWGGTEAFF.

The chain joins TRBV20-1 to TRBJ2-3, with 9 bases fitting TRBD2. Germline CDR1 is DFQATT and CDR2 is SNEGSKA (reference sequence). The CDR3 consists of 17 residues. V lost 0 bases to trimming and J lost 2 bases; unmatched junction nucleotides: 9. CDR3 DNA: TGCAGTGCTAGAGATCCCACCAGCGGGGGGCACACAGATACGCAGTATTTT. It translates to CSARDPTSGGHTDTQYF.

In its sample, this clonotype was seen many times. Here the CDR3 reads CSVATGVTETQYF. The CDR3 DNA follows: TGCAGCGTTGCAACAGGGGTTACGGAGACCCAGTACTTC. The V and J genes are TRBV29-1 and TRBJ2-5, with 7 bases identical to TRBD1. Germline CDR1 and CDR2: SQVTM and ANQGSEA. V dropped 4 bases and J dropped 5; count of bases not matched to a gene: 7. The CDR3 extends over 13 amino acids. Full variable domain (outside the CDR3, taken from reference TRBV29-1 and TRBJ2-5): SAVISQKPSRDICQRGTSLTIQCQVDSQVTMMFWYRQQPGQSLTLIATANQGSEATYESGFVIDKFPISRPNLTFSTLTVSNMSPEDSSIYLCSVATGVTETQYFGPGTRLLVL.

This clonotype was seen ten or more times. V gene TRBV18 combines with J gene TRBJ2-1; 9 nucleotides align to TRBD2. CDR1 is KGHSH and CDR2 is LQKENI in the germline V gene. The CDR3 covers 15 residues. After removal of 0 bases from V and 4 bases from J, the junction contained 1 base not matched to a gene. As DNA, the CDR3 is TGTGCCAGCTCACCACCTAGCGGGGGATACAATGAGCAGTTCTTC. Its protein is CASSPPSGGYNEQFF.

There are many counts of this clonotype. The rearrangement uses TRBV20-1 and TRBJ2-3; possible D gene TRBD2, 5 bases. The length of the CDR3 is 16 residues. Trimming cost V 0 bases and J 2 bases, with 15 bases left between them. Germline V CDR1 and CDR2: DFQATT, SNEGSKA (reference sequence). CDR3: CSARDPPLEITDTQYF. Written as DNA, the CDR3 is TGCAGTGCTAGAGATCCCCCACTAGAGATCACAGATACGCAGTATTTT.

This clonotype was counted many times. The chain employs TRBV5-1 and TRBJ2-7; D unclear. With 1 base removed from V and 6 bases from J, the gap between germline ends came to 11 bases. This CDR3 has 13 amino acids. Per the germline V gene, CDR1 is SGHRS and CDR2 is YFSETQ. This CDR3 reads CASSLRWSGEQYF. The CDR3 coding sequence is TGCGCCAGCAGCTTGAGGTGGAGTGGCGAGCAGTACTTC.

The V call is TRBV6-2 or TRBV6-3, the J call TRBJ2-4, with 7 bases that match TRBD1. Germline V gene lookup returns CDR1 MNHEY and CDR2 SVGEGT. The CDR3 has 20 residues. V shed 0 bases, J shed 4 bases, and the junction held 18 bases outside the gene matches. This CDR3 is CASSYSSASQGNRLKNIQYF. Written as DNA, the CDR3 is TGTGCCAGCAGTTACTCATCGGCCTCACAGGGGAATAGATTGAAAAACATTCAGTACTTC.

The gene calls are TRBV7-9 and TRBJ2-5; 10 positions agree with TRBD1. With V trimmed by 4 bases and J by 4 bases, 3 bases remained unmatched. The CDR3 loop spans 14 amino acids. CDR1 SEHNR and CDR2 FQNEAQ come from the germline V gene (reference sequence). CDR3 coding DNA: TGTGCCAGCAGCTCCCGGGACAGGGGAGAGACCCAGTACTTC. It encodes CASSSRDRGETQYF.

This clonotype has ten or more counts. The rearrangement uses TRBV20-1 and TRBJ1-2, with a weak D call TRBD1 (5 bases). Germline-derived CDR1 and CDR2 are DFQATT and SNEGSKA (reference sequence). V lost 1 base and J 8 bases, leaving 17 bases between the germline ends. The CDR3 has 14 residues. The CDR3 sequence: CSARVAREAAGYTF. DNA of the CDR3: TGCAGTGCTAGAGTCGCCAGGGAGGCAGCGGGCTACACCTTC.

The sample holds a few counts of this clonotype. This chain connects TRBV7-9 to TRBJ2-7; D ambiguous. The CDR3 is 12 residues long. With 5 bases removed from V and 5 bases from J, the gap between germline ends came to 10 bases. Looked up from germline, CDR1 is SEHNR and CDR2 is FQNEAQ (reference sequence). The CDR3 sequence is CASSRGSHEQYF. Written as DNA, the CDR3 is TGTGCCAGCAGCCGAGGATCCCACGAGCAGTACTTC.

This clonotype has at least ten counts. V usage is TRBV20-1 and J usage is TRBJ1-5; D is possibly TRBD1 (6 bases). V was cut by 5 bases and J by 0 bases, with 11 bases left in between. There are 14 residues in the CDR3. The germline V gene encodes CDR1 DFQATT and CDR2 SNEGSKA (reference sequence). Here the CDR3 reads CSARDTYSNQPQHF. DNA for the CDR3: TGCAGTGCTCGGGACACCTATAGCAATCAGCCCCAGCATTTT.

In DNA, the CDR3 is TGTGCCAGCAGCCCGCTACAAGAAGCTGGGGCCAACGTCCTGACTTTC. It encodes CASSPLQEAGANVLTF. The chain couples TRBV12-3 or TRBV12-4 to TRBJ2-6; the D is unclear. V was cut by 6 bases and J by 2 bases, with 14 bases left in between. This CDR3 is built from 16 residues.

This clonotype occurred many times. V gene TRBV4-3 combines with J gene TRBJ2-7, with D unresolved. Trimming cost V 1 base and J 6 bases, with 13 bases left between them. The CDR3 runs to 14 residues. Germline V gene lookup returns CDR1 LGHNA and CDR2 YSLEER. CDR3 region: CASSQVGYQSEQYF. The CDR3 region has the DNA TGCGCCAGCAGCCAAGTAGGATACCAGTCCGAGCAGTACTTC.

The sample holds many counts of this clonotype. This chain connects TRBV27 to TRBJ1-1, with a tentative D call TRBD1 (5 bases). Germline V gene lookup returns CDR1 MNHEY and CDR2 SMNVEV (reference sequence). V shed 6 bases and J shed 0 bases, with 20 bases lying between them. The CDR3 contains 17 residues. The CDR3 coding sequence is TGTGCCAGCAGCACTAGACAGACACGTCTCATGAACACTGAAGCTTTCTTT. Its translation: CASSTRQTRLMNTEAFF.

Many counts were recorded for this clonotype. Written as DNA, the CDR3 is TGTGCCACCAGCGCCCACCGAGATACAGATACGCAGTATTTT. It translates to CATSAHRDTDTQYF. This chain joins TRBV15 and TRBJ2-3, with no clear D. The CDR3 runs 14 residues. V dropped 5 bases and J dropped 3 bases, with 12 bases sitting between them. The germline V gene has CDR1 LNHNV and CDR2 YYDKDF (reference sequence).

This clonotype was counted a few times. The V and J genes are TRBV10-2 and TRBJ1-5; the D gene is possibly TRBD1 (5 bases). The CDR3 spans 15 residues. The germline V gene encodes CDR1 WSHSY and CDR2 SAAADI. The germline V and J ends were trimmed by 2 bases and 3 bases, with 11 bases remaining between them. CDR3: CASSEARDPNQPQHF. For the CDR3, the DNA is TGCGCCAGCAGTGAGGCACGGGACCCCAATCAGCCCCAGCATTTT.

This clonotype was counted ten times or more. The chain couples TRBV15 to TRBJ1-6; a weak D match, TRBD1 (6 bases). From germline, CDR1 is LNHNV and CDR2 YYDKDF (reference sequence). V was shortened by 2 bases and J by 0 bases, with 14 bases between the two germline ends. The CDR3 totals 18 residues. Here the CDR3 reads CATSRRLGGISYNSPLHF. The CDR3 region has the DNA TGTGCCACCAGCAGACGCCTAGGGGGGATCTCCTATAATTCACCCCTCCACTTT.

This clonotype was found many times. The chain employs TRBV4-3 and TRBJ1-2; D gene ambiguous. The germline V gene has CDR1 LGHNA and CDR2 YSLEER. The CDR3 spans 15 residues. Trimming cost V 2 bases and J 0 bases, with 10 bases left between them. CDR3 amino acids: CASSQWTSTNYGYTF. The CDR3 coding sequence is TGCGCCAGCAGCCAATGGACCTCCACTAACTATGGCTACACCTTC.

The rearrangement links TRBV30 to TRBJ1-6; TRBD1 aligns across 9 bases. The CDR3 length is 17 residues. Germline CDR1 reads GTSNPN; CDR2 reads SVGIG (reference sequence). Germline trimming cut 2 bases from V and 5 bases from J; bases unmatched to any gene: 10. The CDR3 DNA is TGTGCCTGGAGTTGGGACAGGGACATAGAGGATAATTCACCCCTCCACTTT. Protein sequence: CAWSWDRDIEDNSPLHF. The full variable domain, rest sourced from reference TRBV30 and TRBJ1-6, is SQTIHQWPATLVQPVGSPLSLECTVEGTSNPNLYWYRQAAGRGLQLLFYSVGIGQISSEVPQNLSASRPQDRQFILSSKKLLLSDSGFYLCAWSWDRDIEDNSPLHFGNGTRLTVT.

This clonotype was observed a handful of times. The V call is TRBV27, the J call TRBJ2-1, with 9 bases lining up with TRBD2. In germline, CDR1 is MNHEY, CDR2 SMNVEV (reference sequence). The CDR3 covers 15 residues. V dropped 8 bases and J dropped 3; count of bases not matched to a gene: 8. CDR3 region: CASHRLAGYYNEQFF. The CDR3 coding sequence is TGTGCCAGCCACCGCCTAGCGGGGTACTACAATGAGCAGTTCTTC.

This clonotype was recorded many times. This chain links TRBV7-9 with TRBJ1-2; no clear D gene. Germline CDR1 is SEHNR and CDR2 is FQNEAQ (reference sequence). The CDR3 extends over 14 amino acids. V lost 3 bases and J 7 bases, leaving 15 bases between the germline ends. Here the CDR3 reads CASSFNSRLGGYTF. The CDR3 DNA sequence: TGTGCCAGCAGCTTTAACAGTCGACTTGGTGGCTACACCTTC.

This clonotype was recorded at least ten times. The chain combines TRBV20-1 with TRBJ2-7; 11 nucleotides match TRBD1. Germline CDR1 DFQATT, CDR2 SNEGSKA (reference sequence). There are 12 residues in the CDR3. Trimming cost V 6 bases and J 5 bases; bases outside gene matches: 3. CDR3 coding DNA: TGCAGTGCCCCGGGACAGGGGGACGAGCAGTACTTC. Translated: CSAPGQGDEQYF.

This clonotype was counted ten times or more. The chain carries TRBV7-9 and TRBJ2-1; possible D gene TRBD1, 5 bases. The V end was cut by 6 bases, the J end by 8 bases, with 8 bases between. Germline CDR1 and CDR2: SEHNR and FQNEAQ (reference sequence). This CDR3 is built from 11 residues. The CDR3 spells CASSVRDEQFF. The CDR3, as DNA: TGTGCCAGCAGTGTCAGGGATGAGCAGTTCTTC.

J is TRBJ1-2 and V is TRBV6-6; no clear D. The germline CDR1 and CDR2 sequences are MNHNY and SVGAGI (reference sequence). The CDR3 spans 14 residues. Between the trimmed V and J ends, which lost 6 bases and 3 bases, there was a span of 14 bases. CDR3: CASSTTERDYGYTF. The DNA for the CDR3 is TGTGCCAGCAGCACCACAGAGCGGGACTATGGCTACACCTTC.